Detailed here is one T cell receptor beta chain. The sort gate was single viable CD3+CD4+CD8-CD45RO+ cells for memory CD4+ T cells. The data belong to a study of memory CD4+ T cells and cytomegalovirus serostatus. The CDR3 totals 12 residues. Trimming removed 9 bases from V and 5 bases from J, with 14 bases in between. The germline V gene has CDR1 LNHDA and CDR2 SQIVND (reference sequence). Produced via immunoSEQ multiplex PCR; TCRdb's table is partial and in-frame only. Of tens of thousands of clones in the sample, less than 85% were seen once. The V gene is TRBV19, the J gene TRBJ2-7; perhaps TRBD1 as D (6 bases). This TCR derives from an adult in good health and CMV-seronegative. Some clones in this sample may be carry-over from other donors' samples. The material sequenced was memory CD4+ T cells from blood. The CDR3 bases are TGTGCCAGCGGACAGAGTCGCCACGAGCAGTACTTC. It yields the protein CASGQSRHEQYF.